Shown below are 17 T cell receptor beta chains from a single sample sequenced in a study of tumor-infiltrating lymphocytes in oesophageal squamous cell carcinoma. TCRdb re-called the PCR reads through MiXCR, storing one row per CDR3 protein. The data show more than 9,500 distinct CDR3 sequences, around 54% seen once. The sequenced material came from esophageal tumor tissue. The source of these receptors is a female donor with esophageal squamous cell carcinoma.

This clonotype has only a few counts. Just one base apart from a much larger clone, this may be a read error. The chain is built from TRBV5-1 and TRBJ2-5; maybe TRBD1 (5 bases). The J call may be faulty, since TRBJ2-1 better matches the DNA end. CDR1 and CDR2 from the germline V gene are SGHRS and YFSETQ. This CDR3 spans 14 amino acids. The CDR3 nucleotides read TGCGCCAGCAGCTCAGACAGCTATACCTACGAGCAGTTCTTC. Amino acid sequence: CASSSDSYTYEQFF.

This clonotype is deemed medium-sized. The CDR3 DNA is TGTGCCATCAGTGAGTCAAGGACAGGGGACGGCTACACCTTC. This sequence encodes CAISESRTGDGYTF. The chain couples TRBV10-3 to TRBJ1-2, with 9 nucleotides matching TRBD1. Germline V gene lookup returns CDR1 ENHRY and CDR2 SYGVKD. V lost 0 bases to trimming and J lost 8 bases; unmatched junction nucleotides: 4. The CDR3 is 14 residues long.

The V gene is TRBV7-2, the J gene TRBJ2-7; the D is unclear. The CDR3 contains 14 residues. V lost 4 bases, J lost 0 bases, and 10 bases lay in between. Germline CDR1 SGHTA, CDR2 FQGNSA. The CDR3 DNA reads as TGTGCCAGCAGCTCACAGACCCTCTCCTACGAGCAGTACTTC. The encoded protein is CASSSQTLSYEQYF.

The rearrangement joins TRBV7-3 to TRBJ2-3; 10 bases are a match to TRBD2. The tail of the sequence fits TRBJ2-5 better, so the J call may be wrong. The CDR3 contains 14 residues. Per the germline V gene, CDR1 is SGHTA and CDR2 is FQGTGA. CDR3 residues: CASSSSGGAGTQYF. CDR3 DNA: TGTGCCAGCAGTTCCAGCGGGGGGGCTGGGACCCAGTACTTC.

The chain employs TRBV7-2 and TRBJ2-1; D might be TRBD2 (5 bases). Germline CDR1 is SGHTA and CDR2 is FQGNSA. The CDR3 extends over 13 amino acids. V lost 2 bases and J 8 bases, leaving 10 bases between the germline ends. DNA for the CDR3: TGTGCCAGCAGCTTACAGGTGCGGGATGAGCAGTTCTTC. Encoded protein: CASSLQVRDEQFF.

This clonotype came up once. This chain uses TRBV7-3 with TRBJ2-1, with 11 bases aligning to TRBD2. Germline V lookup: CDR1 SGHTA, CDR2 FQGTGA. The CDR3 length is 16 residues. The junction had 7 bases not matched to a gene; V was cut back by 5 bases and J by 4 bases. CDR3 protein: CASSNSGGATYNEQFF. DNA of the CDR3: TGTGCCAGCAGCAATAGCGGGGGGGCTACTTACAATGAGCAGTTCTTC.

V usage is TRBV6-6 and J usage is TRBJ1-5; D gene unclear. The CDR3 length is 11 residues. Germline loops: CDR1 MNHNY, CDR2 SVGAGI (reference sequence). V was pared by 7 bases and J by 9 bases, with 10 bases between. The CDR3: CASKASGPQHF. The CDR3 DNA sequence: TGTGCCAGCAAGGCGTCGGGGCCCCAGCATTTT.

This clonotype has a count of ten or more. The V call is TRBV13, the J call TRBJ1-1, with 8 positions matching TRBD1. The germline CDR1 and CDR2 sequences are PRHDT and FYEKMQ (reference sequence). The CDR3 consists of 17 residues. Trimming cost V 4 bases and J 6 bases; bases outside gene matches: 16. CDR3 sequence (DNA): TGTGCCAGCAGCTCCCTTAGGGATCAGGGGGCCCTAGCTGAAGCTTTCTTT. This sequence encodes CASSSLRDQGALAEAFF.

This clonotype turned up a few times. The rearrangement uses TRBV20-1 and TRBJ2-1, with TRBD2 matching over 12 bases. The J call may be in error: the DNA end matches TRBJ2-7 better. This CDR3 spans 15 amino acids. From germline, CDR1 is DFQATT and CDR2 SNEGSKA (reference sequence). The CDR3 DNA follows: TGCAGTGCCAGGACTAGCGGGGAGGGACCTCACGAGCAGTACTTC. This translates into CSARTSGEGPHEQYF.

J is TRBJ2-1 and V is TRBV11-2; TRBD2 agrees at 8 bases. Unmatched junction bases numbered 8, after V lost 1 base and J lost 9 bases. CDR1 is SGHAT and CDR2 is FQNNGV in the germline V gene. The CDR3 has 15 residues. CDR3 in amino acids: CASSLGGSGGVEQFF. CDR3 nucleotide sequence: TGTGCCAGCAGCTTAGGGGGTTCGGGGGGGGTTGAGCAGTTCTTC.

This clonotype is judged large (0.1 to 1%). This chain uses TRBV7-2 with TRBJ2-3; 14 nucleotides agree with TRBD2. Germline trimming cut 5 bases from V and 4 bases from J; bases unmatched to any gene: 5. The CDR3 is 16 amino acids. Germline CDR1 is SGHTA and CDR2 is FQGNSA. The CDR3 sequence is CASSTRLAGGSDTQYF. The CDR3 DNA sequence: TGTGCCAGCAGCACCCGACTAGCGGGAGGGTCAGATACGCAGTATTTT.

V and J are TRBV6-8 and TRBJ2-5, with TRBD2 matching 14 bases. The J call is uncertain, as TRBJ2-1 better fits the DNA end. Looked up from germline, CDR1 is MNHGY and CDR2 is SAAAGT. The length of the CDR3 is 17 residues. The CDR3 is CASSYRGLAGERDEQFF. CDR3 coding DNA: TGTGCCAGCAGTTACAGGGGACTAGCGGGAGAACGTGATGAGCAGTTCTTC.

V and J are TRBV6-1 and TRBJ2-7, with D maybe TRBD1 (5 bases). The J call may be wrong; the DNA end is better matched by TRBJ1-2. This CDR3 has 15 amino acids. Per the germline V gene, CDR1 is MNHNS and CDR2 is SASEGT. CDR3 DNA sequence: TGTGCCAGCAGTGATCGTTGGCAGGGTTTCGATGGCTACACCTTC. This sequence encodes CASSDRWQGFDGYTF.

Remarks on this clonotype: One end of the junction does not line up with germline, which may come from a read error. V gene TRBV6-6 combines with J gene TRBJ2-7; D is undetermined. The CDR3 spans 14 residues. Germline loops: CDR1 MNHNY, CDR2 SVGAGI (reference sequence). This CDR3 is CASSYWQDSYEQHF. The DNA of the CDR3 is TGTGCCAGCAGTTACTGGCAGGATTCCTACGAGCAGCACTTC.

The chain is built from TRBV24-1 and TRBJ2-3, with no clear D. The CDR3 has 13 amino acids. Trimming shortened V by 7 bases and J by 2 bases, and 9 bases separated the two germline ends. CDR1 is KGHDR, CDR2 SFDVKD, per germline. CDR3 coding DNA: TGTGCCACCAGAGACACCACCACAGATACGCAGTATTTT. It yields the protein CATRDTTTDTQYF.

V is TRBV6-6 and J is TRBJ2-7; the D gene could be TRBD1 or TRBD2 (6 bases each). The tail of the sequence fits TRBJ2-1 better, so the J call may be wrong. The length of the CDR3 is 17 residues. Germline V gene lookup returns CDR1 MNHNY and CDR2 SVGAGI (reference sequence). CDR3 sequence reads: CASSYSRGVGPYNEQFF. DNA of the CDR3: TGTGCCAGCAGTTACTCGAGGGGGGTAGGGCCCTACAATGAGCAGTTCTTC.

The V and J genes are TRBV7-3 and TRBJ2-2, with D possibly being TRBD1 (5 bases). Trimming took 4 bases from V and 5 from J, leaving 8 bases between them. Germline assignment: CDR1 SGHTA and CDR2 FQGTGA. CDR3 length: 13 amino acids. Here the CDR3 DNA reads TGTGCCAGCAGCTCACAGGTGACCGGGGAGCTGTTTTTT. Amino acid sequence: CASSSQVTGELFF.